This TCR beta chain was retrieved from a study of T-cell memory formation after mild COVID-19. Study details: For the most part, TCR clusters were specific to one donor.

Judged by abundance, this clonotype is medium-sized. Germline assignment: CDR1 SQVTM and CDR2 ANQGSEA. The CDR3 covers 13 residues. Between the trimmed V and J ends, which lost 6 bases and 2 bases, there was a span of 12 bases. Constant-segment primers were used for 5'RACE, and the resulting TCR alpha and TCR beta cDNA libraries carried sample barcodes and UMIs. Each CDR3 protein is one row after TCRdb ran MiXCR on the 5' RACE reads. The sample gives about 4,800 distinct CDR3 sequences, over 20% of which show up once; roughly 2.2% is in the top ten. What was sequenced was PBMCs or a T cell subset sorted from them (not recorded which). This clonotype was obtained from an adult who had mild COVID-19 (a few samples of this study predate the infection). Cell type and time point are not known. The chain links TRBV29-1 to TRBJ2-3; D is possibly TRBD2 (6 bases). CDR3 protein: CSVHGRDTDTQYF. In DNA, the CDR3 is TGCAGCGTCCACGGGCGGGACACAGATACGCAGTATTTT.